The T cell receptor beta chain described here comes from a study of T cell clones after liver transplantation. Overall study context: Samples came from ITN030ST, which attempted immunosuppression withdrawal within 2 years of liver transplantation. Three of eight recipients were HCV-positive; others had non-autoimmune, non-viral indications. Without induction therapy, subjects received standard immunosuppression until 12-24 months post-transplant.

Whole-study results and caveats: Compared with third party-reactive sequences, donor-reactive ones declined more, independent of withdrawal success.

Details on this clone: Its antigen is still unknown.

Sequenced by immunoSEQ multiplex PCR; TCRdb stores in-frame clones only, minus some. This table has some 59,000 clones, 71% appearing once. Germline CDR1 reads MGHRA; CDR2 reads YSYEKL. This CDR3 comprises 15 residues. The V segment lost 4 bases and the J segment 4 bases; nucleotides outside the gene matches: 7. V is TRBV4-1 and J is TRBJ1-5; 7 positions match TRBD1. Specimen: CD4+ T cells from blood, collected before liver transplant. The sequence was collected from a human donor who received a liver transplant. The CDR3 is CASSRGDRVNQPQHF. CDR3 DNA: TGCGCCAGCAGCCGGGGAGACAGGGTGAATCAGCCCCAGCATTTT.